The clone carrying this TCR beta chain was counted a single time. Its antigen remains unknown. The CDR3 runs to 14 residues. Germline V gene lookup returns CDR1 SGDLS and CDR2 YYNGEE. Trimming removed 4 bases at V and 6 bases at J, with 14 bases between. Both TCR beta VDJ combination and CDR3 sequence profiling were carried out. Genomic DNA was the template for this profiling. TCRdb re-called the reads through MiXCR, storing one row per CDR3 protein. Of roughly 180,000 distinct CDR3 sequences in the sample, less than 55% are singletons; the top ten hold about 2.9%. This entry belongs to a study of CD8+CD57+ T cells in acquired aplastic anemia. Study-wide points: Controls and patients did not differ significantly in CD8+ Simpson's diversity.

J is TRBJ1-5 and V is TRBV9; D gene uncertain. The receptor's source is a human donor in good health. The sample was sorted CD4+, CD8+, or CD8+CD57+ T cells (not recorded which) from PBMCs. DNA for the CDR3: TGTGCCAGCAGCCCCTGGAGCGAGGGTCAGCCCCAGCATTTT. Translated, it gives CASSPWSEGQPQHF.